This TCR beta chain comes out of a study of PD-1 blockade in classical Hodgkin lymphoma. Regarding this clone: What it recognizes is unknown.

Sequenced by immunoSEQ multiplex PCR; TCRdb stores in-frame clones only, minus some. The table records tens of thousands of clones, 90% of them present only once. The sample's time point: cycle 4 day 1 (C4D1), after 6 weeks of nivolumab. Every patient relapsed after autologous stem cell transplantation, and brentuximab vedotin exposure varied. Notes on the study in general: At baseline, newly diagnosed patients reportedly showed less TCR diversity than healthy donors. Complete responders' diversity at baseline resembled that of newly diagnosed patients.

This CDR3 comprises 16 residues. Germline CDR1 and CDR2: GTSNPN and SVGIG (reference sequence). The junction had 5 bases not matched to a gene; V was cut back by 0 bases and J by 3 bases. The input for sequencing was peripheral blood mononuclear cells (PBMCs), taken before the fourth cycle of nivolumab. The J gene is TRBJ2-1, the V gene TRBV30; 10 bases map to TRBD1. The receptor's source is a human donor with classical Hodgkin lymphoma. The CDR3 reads CAWSVIGTGVYNEQFF. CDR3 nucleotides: TGTGCCTGGAGTGTAATAGGGACAGGGGTCTACAATGAGCAGTTCTTC.